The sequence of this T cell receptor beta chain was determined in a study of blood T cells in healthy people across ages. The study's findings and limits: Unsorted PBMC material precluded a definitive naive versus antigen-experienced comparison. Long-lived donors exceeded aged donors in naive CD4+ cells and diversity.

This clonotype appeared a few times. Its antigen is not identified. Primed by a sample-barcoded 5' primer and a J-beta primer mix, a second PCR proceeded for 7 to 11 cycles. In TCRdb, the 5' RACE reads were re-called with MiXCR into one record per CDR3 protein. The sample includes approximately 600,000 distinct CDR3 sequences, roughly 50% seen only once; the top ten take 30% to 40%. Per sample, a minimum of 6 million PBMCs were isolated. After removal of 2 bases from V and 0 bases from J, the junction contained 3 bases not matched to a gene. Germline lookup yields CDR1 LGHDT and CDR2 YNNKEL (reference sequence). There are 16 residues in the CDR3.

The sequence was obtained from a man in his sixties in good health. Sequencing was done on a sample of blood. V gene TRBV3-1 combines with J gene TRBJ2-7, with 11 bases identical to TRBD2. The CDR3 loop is CASSQPSGGSSYEQYF. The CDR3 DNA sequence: TGTGCCAGCAGCCAACCTAGCGGGGGGTCCTCCTACGAGCAGTACTTC.